This T cell receptor beta chain was obtained from a study of cytomegalovirus exposure and HLA in healthy donors. The study's findings and limits: The classifier reportedly diagnosed cytomegalovirus status with high sensitivity and specificity. The authors confirmed in vitro that three CMV-associated chains were specific for CMV antigens. As was reported, the HLA-A and HLA-B alleles of most subjects were accurately predicted from TCR beta sequences. Analyses of presence and absence presupposed an approximately uniform sequencing depth across donors.

As to this clone: Its specificity is unknown. This same CDR3 is encoded by further DNA sequences in the sample.

This PCR relied on a set of 60 Vbeta primers and 13 Jbeta primers. This table comes from immunoSEQ multiplex PCR, and its TCRdb copy is limited to in-frame clones, with some not included. The repertoire consists of under 200,000 clones, with approximately 80% occurring once and the leading ten covering around 6.6%. There are 13 residues in the CDR3. CDR1 and CDR2 from the germline V gene are LGHNA and YNFKEQ. V gave up 0 bases and J gave up 12 bases, with 12 bases separating them. The TCR sequence derives from a male donor in good health and CMV-seropositive. Sequenced input: PBMCs. This chain uses TRBV4-2 with TRBJ2-1; no definite D call. Here the CDR3 DNA reads TGTGCCAGCAGCCAAGATTCTACCCTACGGCAGTTCTTC. It yields the protein CASSQDSTLRQFF.